The rows below give T cell receptor beta chains drawn from one sample of a study of T cells after yellow fever vaccination. Each CDR3 protein gets one entry after TCRdb re-called the 5' RACE reads with MiXCR. Among about 340,000 distinct CDR3 sequences listed, around an eighth were seen once. The specimen comprised CD4+ T cells sorted from PBMCs, sampled 15 days after the yellow fever booster vaccination. Receptor source: a man aged 18 to 29 who received the YFV17D yellow fever vaccine. Both conserved end residues are part of each CDR3. A D gene is named only where the DNA matches it firmly. Clone size, where shown, is once, few, many, or a class for clones that have expanded.

>TRBJ2-7|13|TRBV5-5|few|.
TGTGCCAGCACCCAGGGGGGCAGCTACGAGCAGTACTTC
CASTQGGSYEQYF
>TRBJ1-5|14|TRBV12-3/TRBV12-4|few|.
TGTGCCAGCAGTACAGACACGAGAGGCCAGCCCCAGCATTTT
CASSTDTRGQPQHF
>TRBJ2-1|16|TRBV4-1|many|.
TGCGCCAGCAGCCAAGAACGTTCGGTACTGAACAATGAGCAGTTCTTC
CASSQERSVLNNEQFF
>TRBJ1-2|12|TRBV6-2/TRBV6-3|.|.
TGTGCCAGCAAGCAGGGGTACTATGGCTACACCTTC
CASKQGYYGYTF
>TRBJ1-1|14|TRBV24-1|.|.
TGTGCCACCAGCCGAACGGTTCATAGAGCTGAAGCTTTCTTT
CATSRTVHRAEAFF
>TRBJ2-1|13|TRBV5-1|.|TRBD1
TGCGCCAGCAGCCCGGACAGGGTTCGGGAGCAGTTCTTC
CASSPDRVREQFF
>TRBJ2-3|15|TRBV4-2|.|TRBD2
TGTGCCAGCAGCCCTTTAGCGGGGGGGCGTGATACGCAGTATTTT
CASSPLAGGRDTQYF
>TRBJ1-2|15|TRBV4-1|.|TRBD1
TGCGCCAGCAGCCAACCCCGGGACAGGGGCTATGGCTACACCTTC
CASSQPRDRGYGYTF
>TRBJ2-3|16|TRBV7-9|.|.
TGTGCCAGCAGCCCAATACTAGGGGGGTCCGTGGATACGCAGTATTTT
CASSPILGGSVDTQYF
>TRBJ2-3|16|TRBV12-3/TRBV12-4|many|TRBD2
TGTGCCAGCAGTCACCGACTAGCGGGGCGCACAGATACGCAGTATTTT
CASSHRLAGRTDTQYF
>TRBJ1-2|15|TRBV5-1|few|.
TGCGCCAGCAGCTTGGAGGCAGGGCATAACTATGGCTACACCTTC
CASSLEAGHNYGYTF
>TRBJ2-7|14|TRBV12-3/TRBV12-4|many|TRBD1
TGTGCCAGCAGTTCGGGGACAGGGATCTACGAGCAGTACTTC
CASSSGTGIYEQYF
>TRBJ2-7|13|TRBV25-1|many|.
TGTGCCAGCAGTGAACCAAGTGTCTACGAGCAGTACTTC
CASSEPSVYEQYF
>TRBJ1-5|12|TRBV20-1|.|.
TGCAGCGGACAGTATAGCAATCAGCCCCAGCATTTT
CSGQYSNQPQHF
>TRBJ2-3|15|TRBV20-1|few|TRBD2
TGCAGTGCTGTAGGGCTAGCGGGGACCCTGGGGACGCAGTATTTT
CSAVGLAGTLGTQYF
>TRBJ1-5|13|TRBV4-3|many|.
TGCGCCAGCAGCCAAGACTCATCCCAGCCCCAGCATTTT
CASSQDSSQPQHF
>TRBJ2-1|12|TRBV6-2/TRBV6-3|.|.
TGTGCCAGCAGTCGAGCTAGGGATGAGCAGTTCTTC
CASSRARDEQFF
>TRBJ1-5|15|TRBV7-9|few|.
TGTGCCAGCAGGTCCGGGACGGACCTCAATCAGCCCCAGCATTTT
CASRSGTDLNQPQHF
>TRBJ1-1|11|TRBV5-5|.|TRBD1
TGTGCCAGCACCCCAGGGGGTGAAGCTTTCTTT
CASTPGGEAFF
>TRBJ2-2|15|TRBV5-1|few|.
TGCGCCAGCAGCTACGGACAGAGGAGCACCGGGGAGCTGTTTTTT
CASSYGQRSTGELFF
>TRBJ2-2|14|TRBV19|few|.
TGTGCCAGTAGTATTGTCCGAGGGGCCGGGGAGCTGTTTTTT
CASSIVRGAGELFF
>TRBJ2-4|17|TRBV12-3/TRBV12-4|few|.
TGTGCCAGCAGTTTAGCGGGAGGTTCCGTCGCCAAAAACATTCAGTACTTC
CASSLAGGSVAKNIQYF
>TRBJ1-2|13|TRBV10-3|.|.
TGTGCCATCAGTGAGTCAACAGCCTATGGCTACACCTTC
CAISESTAYGYTF
>TRBJ2-5|17|TRBV4-1|.|.
TGCGCCAGCAGCCAAGGTCCGGAGCGGGCGAGGGGGGAGACCCAGTACTTC
CASSQGPERARGETQYF
>TRBJ1-2|12|TRBV24-1|once|.
TGTGCCACCAGTGATGGACGGTATGGCTACACCTTC
CATSDGRYGYTF
>TRBJ1-1|12|TRBV5-5|.|.
TGTGCCAGCAGCCACTGGAACACTGAAGCTTTCTTT
CASSHWNTEAFF
>TRBJ1-1|15|TRBV19|.|.
TGTGCCAGTCGCGAACAGCTACGGCTGAACACTGAAGCTTTCTTT
CASREQLRLNTEAFF
>TRBJ2-1|16|TRBV7-2|many|TRBD2
TGTGCCAGCAGCTCTAGCGGGGGGGCCCTTGTGAGCGGGCAGTTCTTC
CASSSSGGALVSGQFF